The 8 T cell receptor beta chains below all came from one sample that was sequenced in a study of T-cell reconstitution after alpha-beta-depleted transplantation in children (dated by TCRdb to 2015 to 2016). Library creation used PCR. The run used an Illumina HiSeq 2500. Molecular barcoding was employed in the preparation of TCR libraries, with unique molecular identifiers being used to normalize TCRbeta repertoire quantification. TCRdb reworked the public reads: Q25 trimming with fastp, MiXCR clone assembly, productive beta chains retained. CDR3 protein duplicates are merged, each entry listing the most common genes and DNA. The sample yields hundreds of thousands of distinct CDR3 sequences; under 30% were counted once. 13% to 15% of the sample is taken by the ten largest. Explained via the paper, the treatment or condition label denotes: allogeneic hematopoietic cell transplantation with graft depleted of TCRalphabeta T cells and CD19 B cells.

This sample comprised PBMCs, mostly from graft donor cells, obtained 360 days after TCRalphabeta/CD19-depleted stem cell transplant. These receptors came from a boy under three years old who had a stem cell transplant for acute myeloid leukemia, so the T cells may come from the graft donor.

This chain links TRBV6-2 or TRBV6-3 with TRBJ1-2, with a tentative D call TRBD1 (5 bases). V lost 4 bases, J lost 5 bases, and 8 bases lay in between. CDR1 and CDR2 (germline): MNHEY, SVGEGT. The length of the CDR3 is 12 residues. CDR3 nucleotides: TGTGCCAGCAGTTCAGGGAGGTATGGCTACACCTTC. Translated: CASSSGRYGYTF.

The genes are TRBV28 and TRBJ2-3; 11 bases fit TRBD1. The CDR3 totals 16 residues. The V gene's germline CDR1 is MDHEN and CDR2 SYDVKM. J gave up 3 bases and V 3 bases, and 5 bases lay outside the gene matches. The CDR3 here is CASSLRTGGWTDTQYF. DNA for the CDR3: TGTGCCAGCAGTTTGAGGACAGGGGGCTGGACAGATACGCAGTATTTT.

This clonotype was seen ten or more times. V gene TRBV9 combines with J gene TRBJ2-2, with D tentatively TRBD1 (5 bases). The V end lost 0 bases, the J end lost 3 bases, and 9 bases lay between the germline ends. The germline V gene encodes CDR1 SGDLS and CDR2 YYNGEE. The CDR3 is 15 amino acids. The CDR3: CASSVAAGHTGELFF. CDR3 in DNA: TGTGCCAGCAGCGTAGCCGCAGGGCACACCGGGGAGCTGTTTTTT. Full variable domain (outside the CDR3, taken from reference TRBV9 and TRBJ2-2): DSGVTQTPKHLITATGQRVTLRCSPRSGDLSVYWYQQSLDQGLQFLIQYYNGEERAKGNILERFSAQQFPDLHSELNLSSLELGDSALYFCASSVAAGHTGELFFGEGSRLTVL.

The chain employs TRBV20-1 and TRBJ2-7, with TRBD2 identical over 13 bases. Per germline, CDR1 DFQATT and CDR2 SNEGSKA (reference sequence). This CDR3 has 15 residues. V lost 6 bases and J lost 3; bases outside the gene matches: 8. CDR3 sequence: CSATGTSGVVYEQYF. The CDR3, as DNA: TGCAGTGCGACCGGGACTAGCGGGGTGGTCTACGAGCAGTACTTC.

The V call is TRBV10-3, the J call TRBJ1-1; 7 bases map to TRBD1. The V segment lost 4 bases and the J segment 0 bases; nucleotides outside the gene matches: 8. CDR3 size: 16 residues. Per the germline V gene, CDR1 is ENHRY and CDR2 is SYGVKD. CDR3 DNA sequence: TGTGCCATCAGTGGGCAGGGGGGAGTCGTGAACACTGAAGCTTTCTTT. Encoded protein: CAISGQGGVVNTEAFF.

This clonotype was observed a handful of times. The V gene is TRBV6-5, the J gene TRBJ2-5, with 8 bases lining up with TRBD2. J lost 2 bases, V lost 2 bases, and 4 bases had no gene match. CDR1 is MNHEY, CDR2 SVGAGI, per germline. There are 15 residues in the CDR3. The CDR3 DNA reads TGTGCCAGCAGTTACCTATCGGGGGGGCAAGAGACCCAGTACTTC. It yields the protein CASSYLSGGQETQYF.

This clonotype came up a few times. The chain has TRBV7-9 and TRBJ2-6, with D possibly TRBD2 on 5 matching bases. Germline assignment: CDR1 SEHNR and CDR2 FQNEAQ (reference sequence). The CDR3 spans 16 residues. Between the trimmed V and J ends, which lost 7 bases and 0 bases, there was a span of 13 bases. CDR3 nucleotides: TGTGCCAGCACAAAGCGGACGAGCTCTGGGGCCAACGTCCTGACTTTC. Amino acids: CASTKRTSSGANVLTF.

The chain is built from TRBV12-3 or TRBV12-4 and TRBJ1-2; D is unclear. The CDR3 has 16 amino acids. Trimming took 3 bases from V and 6 from J, leaving 20 bases between them. The chain's CDR3 is CASSLGGSRVVHGYTF. As DNA, the CDR3 is TGTGCCAGCAGTTTGGGAGGTAGTAGGGTTGTACATGGCTACACCTTC.